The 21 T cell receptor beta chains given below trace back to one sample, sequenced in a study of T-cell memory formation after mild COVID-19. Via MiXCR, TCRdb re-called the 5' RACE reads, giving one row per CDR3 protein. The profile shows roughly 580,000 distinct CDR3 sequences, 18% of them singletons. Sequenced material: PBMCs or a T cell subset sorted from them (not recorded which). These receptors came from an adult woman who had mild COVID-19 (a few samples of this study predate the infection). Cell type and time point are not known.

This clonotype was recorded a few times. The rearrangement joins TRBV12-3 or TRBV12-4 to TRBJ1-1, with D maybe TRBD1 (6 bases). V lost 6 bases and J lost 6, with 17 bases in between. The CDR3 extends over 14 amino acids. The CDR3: CASSRQVGDPEAFF. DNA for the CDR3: TGTGCCAGCAGCAGACAGGTCGGGGATCCTGAAGCTTTCTTT.

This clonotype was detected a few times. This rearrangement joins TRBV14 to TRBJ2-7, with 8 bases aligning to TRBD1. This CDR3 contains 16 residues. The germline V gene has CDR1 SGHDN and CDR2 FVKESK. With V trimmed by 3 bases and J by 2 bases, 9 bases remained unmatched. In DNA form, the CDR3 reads TGTGCCAGCAGCCAGGGGCTGGGGACAGGAACCTACGAGCAGTACTTC. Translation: CASSQGLGTGTYEQYF.

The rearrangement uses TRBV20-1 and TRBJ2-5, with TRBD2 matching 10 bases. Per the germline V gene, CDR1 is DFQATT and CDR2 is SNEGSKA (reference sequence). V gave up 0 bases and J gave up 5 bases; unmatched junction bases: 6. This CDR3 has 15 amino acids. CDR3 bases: TGCAGTGCTAGAGATGGAAGCGGGGGGGCGGAGACCCAGTACTTC. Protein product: CSARDGSGGAETQYF.

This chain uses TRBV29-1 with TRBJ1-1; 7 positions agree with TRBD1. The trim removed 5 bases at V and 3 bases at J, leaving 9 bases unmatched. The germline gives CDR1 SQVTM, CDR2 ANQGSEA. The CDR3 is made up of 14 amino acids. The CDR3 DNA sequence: TGCAGCGTTCGCCCGGACAGGAGCTACACTGAAGCTTTCTTT. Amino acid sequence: CSVRPDRSYTEAFF.

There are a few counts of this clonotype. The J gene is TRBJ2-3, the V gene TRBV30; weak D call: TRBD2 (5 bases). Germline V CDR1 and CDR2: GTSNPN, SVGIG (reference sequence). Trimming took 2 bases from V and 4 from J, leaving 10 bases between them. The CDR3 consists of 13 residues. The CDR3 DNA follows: TGTGCCTGGAGTAAGGGAGCGGCAGATACGCAGTATTTT. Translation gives CAWSKGAADTQYF.

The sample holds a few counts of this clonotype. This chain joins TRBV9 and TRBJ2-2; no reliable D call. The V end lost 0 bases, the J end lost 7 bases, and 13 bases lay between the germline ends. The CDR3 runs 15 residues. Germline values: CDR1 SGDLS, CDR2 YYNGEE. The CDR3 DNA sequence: TGTGCCAGCAGCGTAGCGGCAGCCCGGGTCGGGGAGCTGTTTTTT. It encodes CASSVAAARVGELFF.

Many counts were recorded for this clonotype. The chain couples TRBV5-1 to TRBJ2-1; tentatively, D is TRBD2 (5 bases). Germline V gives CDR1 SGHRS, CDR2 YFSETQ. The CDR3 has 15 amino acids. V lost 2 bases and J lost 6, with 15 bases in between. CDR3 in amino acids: CASSFKVRDLNEQFF. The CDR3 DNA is TGCGCCAGCAGCTTTAAGGTGAGGGATCTCAATGAGCAGTTCTTC.

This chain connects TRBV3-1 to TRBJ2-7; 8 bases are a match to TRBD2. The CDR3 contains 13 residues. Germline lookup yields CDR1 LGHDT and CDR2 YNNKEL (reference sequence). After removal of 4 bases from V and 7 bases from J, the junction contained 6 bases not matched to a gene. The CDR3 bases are TGTGCCAGCAGCCTACGGGGGGGCCGAGAGCAGTACTTC. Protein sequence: CASSLRGGREQYF.

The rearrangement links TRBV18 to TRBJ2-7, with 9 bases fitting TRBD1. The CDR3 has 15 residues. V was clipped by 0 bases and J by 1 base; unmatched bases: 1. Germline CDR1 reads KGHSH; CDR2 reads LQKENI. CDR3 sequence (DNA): TGTGCCAGCTCACCACCGGGGACAGGGTCCTACGAGCAGTACTTC. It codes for CASSPPGTGSYEQYF.

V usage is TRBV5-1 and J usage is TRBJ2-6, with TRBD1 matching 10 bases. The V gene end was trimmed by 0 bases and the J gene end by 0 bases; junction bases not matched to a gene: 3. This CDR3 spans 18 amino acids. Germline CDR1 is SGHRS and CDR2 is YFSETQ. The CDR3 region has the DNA TGCGCCAGCAGCTTGGAGGGGACAGGGGACTCTGGGGCCAACGTCCTGACTTTC. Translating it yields CASSLEGTGDSGANVLTF. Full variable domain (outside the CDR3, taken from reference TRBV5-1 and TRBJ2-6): KAGVTQTPRYLIKTRGQQVTLSCSPISGHRSVSWYQQTPGQGLQFLFEYFSETQRNKGNFPGRFSGRQFSNSRSEMNVSTLELGDSALYLCASSLEGTGDSGANVLTFGAGSRLTVL.

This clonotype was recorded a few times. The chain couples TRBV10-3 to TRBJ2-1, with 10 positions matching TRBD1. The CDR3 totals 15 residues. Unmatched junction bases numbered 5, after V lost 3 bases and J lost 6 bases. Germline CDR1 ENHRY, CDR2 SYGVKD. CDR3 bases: TGTGCCATCAGTGACCCCGGGACAGGGGCCAATGAGCAGTTCTTC. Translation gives CAISDPGTGANEQFF.

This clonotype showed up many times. Here the CDR3 DNA reads TGCGCCAGCAGTGCGGGACTAGCTTACACAGATACGCAGTATTTT. It is translated as CASSAGLAYTDTQYF. This chain connects TRBV4-3 to TRBJ2-3; 9 positions match TRBD2. Per germline, CDR1 LGHNA and CDR2 YSLEER. The CDR3 contains 15 residues. Trimming removed 6 bases from V and 2 bases from J; junction bases left unmatched: 6.

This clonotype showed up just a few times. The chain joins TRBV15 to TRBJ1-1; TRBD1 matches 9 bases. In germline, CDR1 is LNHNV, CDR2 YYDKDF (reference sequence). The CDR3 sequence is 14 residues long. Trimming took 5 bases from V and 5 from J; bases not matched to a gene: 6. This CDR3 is CATSPRTGETEAFF. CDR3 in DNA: TGTGCCACCAGCCCACGGACAGGGGAAACTGAAGCTTTCTTT. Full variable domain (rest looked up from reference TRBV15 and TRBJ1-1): DAMVIQNPRYQVTQFGKPVTLSCSQTLNHNVMYWYQQKSSQAPKLLFHYYDKDFNNEADTPDNFQSRRPNTSFCFLDIRSPGLGDTAMYLCATSPRTGETEAFFGQGTRLTVV.

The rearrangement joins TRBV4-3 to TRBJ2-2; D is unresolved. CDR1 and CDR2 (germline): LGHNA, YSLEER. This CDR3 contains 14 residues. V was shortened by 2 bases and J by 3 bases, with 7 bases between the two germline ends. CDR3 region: CASSQRVYTGELFF. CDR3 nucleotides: TGCGCCAGCAGCCAAAGGGTTTACACCGGGGAGCTGTTTTTT.

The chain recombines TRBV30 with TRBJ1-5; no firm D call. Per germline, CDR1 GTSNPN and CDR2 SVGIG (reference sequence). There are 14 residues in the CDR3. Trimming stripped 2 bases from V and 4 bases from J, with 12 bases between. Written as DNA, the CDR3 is TGTGCCTGGAGTCCCCGAATGGTAAATCAGCCCCAGCATTTT. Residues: CAWSPRMVNQPQHF. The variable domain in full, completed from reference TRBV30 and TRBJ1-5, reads SQTIHQWPATLVQPVGSPLSLECTVEGTSNPNLYWYRQAAGRGLQLLFYSVGIGQISSEVPQNLSASRPQDRQFILSSKKLLLSDSGFYLCAWSPRMVNQPQHFGDGTRLSIL.

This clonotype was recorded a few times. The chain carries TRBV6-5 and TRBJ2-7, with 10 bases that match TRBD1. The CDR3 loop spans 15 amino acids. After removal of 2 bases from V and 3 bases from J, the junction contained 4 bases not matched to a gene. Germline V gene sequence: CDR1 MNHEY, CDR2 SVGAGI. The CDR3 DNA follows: TGTGCCAGCAGTTACAGGGACAGGGGACTCTACGAGCAGTACTTC. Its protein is CASSYRDRGLYEQYF.

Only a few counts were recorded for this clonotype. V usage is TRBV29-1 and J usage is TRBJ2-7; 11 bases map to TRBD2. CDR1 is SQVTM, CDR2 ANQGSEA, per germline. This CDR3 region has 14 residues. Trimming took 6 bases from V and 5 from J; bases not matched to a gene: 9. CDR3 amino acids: CSVVTSGNPHEQYF. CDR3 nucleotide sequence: TGCAGCGTGGTGACTAGCGGGAACCCCCACGAGCAGTACTTC.

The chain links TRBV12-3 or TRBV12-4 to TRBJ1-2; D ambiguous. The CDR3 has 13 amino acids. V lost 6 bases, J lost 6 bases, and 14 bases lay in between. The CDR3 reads CASSQTDGDGYTF. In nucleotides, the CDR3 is TGTGCCAGCAGCCAAACCGACGGGGATGGCTACACCTTC.

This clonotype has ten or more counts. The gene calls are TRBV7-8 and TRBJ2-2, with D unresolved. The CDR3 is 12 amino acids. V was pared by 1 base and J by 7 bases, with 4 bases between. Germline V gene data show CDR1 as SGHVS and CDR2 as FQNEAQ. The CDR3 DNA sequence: TGTGCCAGCAGCTTAGTTAGCGGGGAGCTGTTTTTT. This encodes CASSLVSGELFF.

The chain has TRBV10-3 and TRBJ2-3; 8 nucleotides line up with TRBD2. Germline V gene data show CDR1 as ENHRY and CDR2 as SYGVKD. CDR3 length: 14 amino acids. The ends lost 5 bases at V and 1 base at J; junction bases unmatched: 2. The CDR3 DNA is TGTGCCATCAGTCCGGGACTAGGCACAGATACGCAGTATTTT. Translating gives CAISPGLGTDTQYF.

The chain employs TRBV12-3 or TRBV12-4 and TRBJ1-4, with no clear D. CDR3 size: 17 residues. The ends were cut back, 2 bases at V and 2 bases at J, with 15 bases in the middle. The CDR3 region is CASSLIGRGRTNEKLFF. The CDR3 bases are TGTGCCAGCAGTTTAATAGGTCGAGGGCGTACTAATGAAAAACTGTTTTTT.